These 8 T cell receptor beta chains were sequenced from one sample in a study of shared clonotypes between healthy human individuals. The table came from immunoSEQ multiplex PCR; TCRdb's copy has only in-frame clones and leaves some out. The sample holds 2.3 million or so clones, more than 85% seen once. Sequenced input: naive CD4+ T cells from PBMCs. As to subset: CD45RA+ positively selected. Receptor source: a man aged 18 to 30 in good health. Some clones in this sample may be carry-over from other donors' samples.

For the CDR3, the DNA is TGTGCCAGCAGCCCGGACGGATACAATCAGCCCCAGCATTTT. This sequence encodes CASSPDGYNQPQHF. This chain uses TRBV6-1 with TRBJ1-5; D gene uncertain. Between the trimmed V and J ends, which lost 6 bases and 3 bases, there was a span of 12 bases. Germline lookup yields CDR1 MNHNS and CDR2 SASEGT. The CDR3 extends over 14 amino acids.

The CDR3 is CASSRTGLNNYGYTF. CDR3 DNA: TGTGCCAGCAGCCGGACAGGGCTTAATAACTATGGCTACACCTTC. The genes are TRBV28 and TRBJ1-2, with TRBD1 matching 8 bases. V lost 6 bases, J lost 1 base, and 7 bases stayed unmatched. Germline lookup yields CDR1 MDHEN and CDR2 SYDVKM. The CDR3 consists of 15 residues.

Regarding this clone: Distinct nucleotide sequences in the sample also encode this CDR3. V gene TRBV11-3 combines with J gene TRBJ2-3; no clear D gene. Germline V gene sequence: CDR1 SGHNT, CDR2 YENEEA. V gave up 5 bases and J gave up 1 base, with 7 bases separating them. The CDR3 totals 13 residues. The CDR3 region has the DNA TGTGCCAGCAGCCTAGGAGGCACAGATACGCAGTATTTT. This translates into CASSLGGTDTQYF. Filled out from reference TRBV11-3 and TRBJ2-3, the complete variable domain reads EAGVVQSPRYKIIEKKQPVAFWCNPISGHNTLYWYLQNLGQGPELLIRYENEEAVDDSQLPKDRFSAERLKGVDSTLKIQPAELGDSAVYLCASSLGGTDTQYFGPGTRLTVL.

In its sample, this clone was seen once. The rearrangement uses TRBV15 and TRBJ2-1; TRBD1 or TRBD2 may be the D gene (5 bases each). Germline loops: CDR1 LNHNV, CDR2 YYDKDF (reference sequence). The CDR3 runs to 16 residues. Deletions cut 1 base from V and 0 bases from J, with 10 bases between. The CDR3 DNA follows: TGTGCCACCAGCAGAGTGGGGGTCAGCTCCTACAATGAGCAGTTCTTC. Translation gives CATSRVGVSSYNEQFF. Based on the CDR3 plus reference TRBV15 and TRBJ2-1, the full variable domain is DAMVIQNPRYQVTQFGKPVTLSCSQTLNHNVMYWYQQKSSQAPKLLFHYYDKDFNNEADTPDNFQSRRPNTSFCFLDIRSPGLGDTAMYLCATSRVGVSSYNEQFFGPGTRLTVL.

J is TRBJ2-7 and V is TRBV6-6; D is undetermined. The CDR3 length is 14 residues. The V gene lost 6 bases and the J gene lost 5 bases, with 17 bases spanning the gap. Germline V gives CDR1 MNHNY, CDR2 SVGAGI (reference sequence). CDR3 residues: CASSPRTVWDEQYF. Written as DNA, the CDR3 is TGTGCCAGCAGCCCCCGGACGGTATGGGACGAGCAGTACTTC.

This rearrangement joins TRBV28 to TRBJ2-7; D unresolved. CDR1 is MDHEN and CDR2 is SYDVKM in the germline V gene. This CDR3 comprises 14 residues. Trimming removed 2 bases at V and 4 bases at J, with 12 bases between. CDR3 coding DNA: TGTGCCAGCAGTTTAGATGGGATAGCATACGAGCAGTACTTC. It is translated as CASSLDGIAYEQYF.

This rearrangement joins TRBV27 to TRBJ1-1; no definite D call. The germline V and J ends were trimmed by 4 bases and 6 bases, with 9 bases remaining between them. The germline V gene has CDR1 MNHEY and CDR2 SMNVEV (reference sequence). The CDR3 sequence is 12 residues long. CDR3 DNA: TGTGCCAGCAGTTCTAGAGGGTCTGAAGCTTTCTTT. Its protein product is CASSSRGSEAFF.

This clone was counted once. V is TRBV7-9 and J is TRBJ2-3; 8 positions match TRBD1. Germline trimming cut 5 bases from V and 4 bases from J; bases unmatched to any gene: 5. Germline V CDR1 and CDR2: SEHNR, FQNEAQ (reference sequence). The CDR3 length is 14 residues. The CDR3 DNA is TGTGCCAGCAGCGACAGGGGCACCGCAGATACGCAGTATTTT. Its translation: CASSDRGTADTQYF.